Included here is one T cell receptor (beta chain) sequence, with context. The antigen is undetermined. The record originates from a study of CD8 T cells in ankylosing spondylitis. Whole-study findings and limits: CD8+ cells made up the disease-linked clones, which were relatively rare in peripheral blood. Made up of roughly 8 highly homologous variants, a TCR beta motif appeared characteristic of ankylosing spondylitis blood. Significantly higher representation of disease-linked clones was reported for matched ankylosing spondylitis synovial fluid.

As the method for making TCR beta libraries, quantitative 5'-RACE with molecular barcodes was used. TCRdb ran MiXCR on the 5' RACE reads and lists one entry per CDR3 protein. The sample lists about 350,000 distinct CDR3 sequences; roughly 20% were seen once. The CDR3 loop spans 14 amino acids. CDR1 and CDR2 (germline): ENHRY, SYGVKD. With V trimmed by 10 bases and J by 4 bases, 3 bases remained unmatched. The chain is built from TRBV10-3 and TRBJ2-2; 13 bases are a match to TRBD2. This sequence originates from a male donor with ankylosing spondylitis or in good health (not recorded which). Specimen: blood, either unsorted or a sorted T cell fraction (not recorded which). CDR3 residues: CATGTSGATGELFF. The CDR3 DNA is TGTGCCACCGGGACTAGCGGGGCCACCGGGGAGCTGTTTTTT.